Listed below are T cell receptor beta chains from one sample, sequenced in a study of T cell repertoires in cytomegalovirus infection. The antigens for these receptors are not known. TCRdb recomputed calls from the reads with MiXCR, one row per CDR3 protein. The table lists roughly 800,000 distinct CDR3 sequences, about 29% of them singletons. Sequencing used cultured CD8+ T cells from PBMCs, obtained from culture after CMV antigen stimulation. Receptors originate from a human donor in good health (CMV status not recorded). Some clones in this sample may be carry-over from other donors' samples. The CDR3 runs from the conserved cysteine through the conserved F or W. A D gene is named only where the DNA matches it firmly. Not every row has a clone size; where given, it reads once, few, many or a size class.

D,size,J,V,CDR3,DNA
-,few,TRBJ2-5,TRBV4-1,CASSQGWTPQETQYF,TGCGCCAGCAGCCAAGGGTGGACACCCCAAGAGACCCAGTACTTC
TRBD1,-,TRBJ1-2,TRBV5-4,CASSFGTGLSYGYTF,TGTGCCAGCAGCTTTGGGACAGGTCTCTCGTATGGCTACACCTTC
-,-,TRBJ1-3,TRBV20-1,CSARGVGENTIYF,TGCAGTGCTAGAGGTGTGGGGGAAAACACCATATATTTT
TRBD1,-,TRBJ1-1,TRBV10-3,CAIRDGTVTPLNTEAFF,TGTGCCATCAGGGACGGGACAGTGACTCCCCTGAACACTGAAGCTTTCTTT
TRBD2,-,TRBJ2-1,TRBV12-3/TRBV12-4,CASKSGGNEQFF,TGTGCCAGCAAAAGCGGGGGCAATGAGCAGTTCTTC
TRBD1,few,TRBJ1-1,TRBV6-1,CASRGGGPDTEAFF,TGTGCCAGCAGGGGAGGGGGCCCGGACACTGAAGCTTTCTTT
-,few,TRBJ2-1,TRBV15,CATSRDLGAGSEQFF,TGTGCCACCAGCAGAGATCTAGGGGCCGGGAGTGAGCAGTTCTTC
TRBD2,-,TRBJ2-1,TRBV12-5,CASGGTSGGAIHEQFF,TGTGCTAGTGGTGGGACTAGCGGGGGGGCTATCCATGAGCAGTTCTTC
-,many,TRBJ2-1,TRBV7-2,CASSFSGTYNEQFF,TGTGCCAGCAGCTTTTCCGGGACTTACAATGAGCAGTTCTTC
-,-,TRBJ2-6,TRBV3-1,CASSQDGQTSGANVLTF,TGTGCCAGCAGCCAAGACGGACAGACATCGGGGGCCAACGTCCTGACTTTC
-,few,TRBJ1-6,TRBV9,CASSAPGAPLHF,TGTGCCAGCAGCGCCCCGGGGGCACCCCTCCACTTT
TRBD1,-,TRBJ1-1,TRBV6-1,CASRHGQANTEAFF,TGTGCCAGCAGACATGGACAGGCGAACACTGAAGCTTTCTTT
TRBD1,-,TRBJ2-7,TRBV19,CASSVPNDRDEQYF,TGTGCCAGTAGCGTACCCAACGACAGGGACGAGCAGTACTTC
-,few,TRBJ1-1,TRBV27,CASSIRNMNTEAFF,TGTGCCAGCAGCATCCGAAACATGAACACTGAAGCTTTCTTT
TRBD1,many,TRBJ1-4,TRBV2,CASRGTGGATTNEKLFF,TGTGCCAGCAGGGGGACAGGGGGCGCAACAACTAATGAAAAACTGTTTTTT
TRBD1,many,TRBJ1-5,TRBV7-9,CASSSDRIGSNQPQHF,TGTGCCAGCAGCTCGGACAGGATCGGGAGCAATCAGCCCCAGCATTTT
-,-,TRBJ1-1,TRBV20-1,CSVRRRVPNTEAFF,TGCAGTGTCAGGAGGCGGGTACCGAACACTGAAGCTTTCTTT
-,few,TRBJ1-2,TRBV7-2,CASSLGGGDTYGYTF,TGTGCCAGCAGCTTAGGGGGGGGGGACACCTATGGCTACACCTTC
-,-,TRBJ2-7,TRBV6-2/TRBV6-3,CASSRTAGSEQYF,TGTGCCAGCAGCCGAACTGCGGGATCCGAGCAGTACTTC
-,-,TRBJ1-1,TRBV19,CASSHQGAGITEAFF,TGTGCCAGTAGCCATCAAGGGGCCGGTATCACTGAAGCTTTCTTT
TRBD1,-,TRBJ2-2,TRBV6-5,CASSYSKDRGLNTGELFF,TGTGCCAGCAGTTACTCGAAGGACAGGGGGCTGAACACCGGGGAGCTGTTTTTT
-,few,TRBJ2-1,TRBV12-3/TRBV12-4,CASSYRPDEQFF,TGTGCCAGCAGCTACAGACCTGATGAGCAGTTCTTC
-,-,TRBJ2-2,TRBV6-2/TRBV6-3,CASSEGQGELFF,TGTGCCAGCAGTGAAGGACAGGGGGAGCTGTTTTTT
-,-,TRBJ1-2,TRBV4-1,CASSQGMGGNYGYTF,TGCGCCAGCAGCCAAGGAATGGGGGGCAACTATGGCTACACCTTC
-,few,TRBJ1-1,TRBV12-3/TRBV12-4,CASSLEAGFTEAFF,TGTGCCAGCAGTTTAGAGGCGGGGTTCACTGAAGCTTTCTTT
-,-,TRBJ2-1,TRBV6-8,CASSYSGRLFNEQCF,TGTGCCAGCAGTTACAGCGGGCGGCTTTTCAATGAGCAGTGCTTC
-,few,TRBJ2-1,TRBV6-5,CASSYDGPLSYNEQFF,TGTGCCAGCAGTTACGACGGACCTCTCTCCTACAATGAGCAGTTCTTC
TRBD1,few,TRBJ2-2,TRBV6-6,CASTGSTGGTGELFF,TGTGCCAGCACCGGCAGTACAGGGGGCACCGGGGAGCTGTTTTTT
TRBD1,-,TRBJ1-6,TRBV27,CASTAGGQGNSPLHF,TGTGCCAGCACCGCCGGGGGACAGGGTAATTCACCCCTCCACTTT
-,-,TRBJ2-1,TRBV2,CASSRGWNNEQFF,TGTGCCAGTTCTCGAGGTTGGAACAATGAGCAGTTCTTC
TRBD1,few,TRBJ2-7,TRBV10-3,CAISTTRDRTYEQYF,TGTGCCATCAGTACTACCCGGGACAGAACCTACGAGCAGTACTTC
-,few,TRBJ1-1,TRBV6-1,CASSEGQDPEAFF,TGTGCCAGCAGTGAAGGGCAGGATCCTGAAGCTTTCTTT
-,few,TRBJ1-2,TRBV27,CASSFLQAEGPNYGYTF,TGTGCCAGCAGTTTCCTGCAGGCGGAAGGTCCAAACTATGGCTACACCTTC
-,many,TRBJ2-3,TRBV7-2,CASSLGGTNTQYF,TGTGCCAGCAGCTTAGGGGGGACGAATACGCAGTATTTT
-,few,TRBJ2-2,TRBV5-6,CASSLGGFAGELFF,TGTGCCAGCAGCTTGGGGGGATTCGCCGGGGAGCTGTTTTTT
-,many,TRBJ2-1,TRBV6-2/TRBV6-3,CASSFGINEQFF,TGTGCCAGCAGTTTCGGAATCAATGAGCAGTTCTTC
-,-,TRBJ1-5,TRBV13,CASSDGWGQPQHF,TGTGCCAGCAGCGACGGGTGGGGTCAGCCCCAGCATTTT
-,-,TRBJ1-1,TRBV5-1,CASSLVDTTTEAFF,TGCGCCAGCAGCTTGGTGGACACTACCACTGAAGCTTTCTTT
-,few,TRBJ1-1,TRBV6-5,CASSTGLRNTEAFF,TGTGCCAGCAGTACGGGACTGAGGAACACTGAAGCTTTCTTT
-,-,TRBJ2-7,TRBV6-1,CASSEGPVTYEQYF,TGTGCCAGCAGTGAAGGTCCAGTTACCTACGAGCAGTACTTC
-,few,TRBJ1-2,TRBV12-5,CASGLAAFYGYTF,TGTGCTAGTGGTTTGGCAGCATTCTATGGCTACACCTTC
-,-,TRBJ2-5,TRBV24-1,CATSDFGGARETQYF,TGTGCCACCAGTGATTTTGGGGGGGCCCGCGAGACCCAGTACTTC
TRBD1,-,TRBJ1-1,TRBV7-6,CASSLKRATGASVMNTEAFF,TGTGCCAGCAGCTTAAAAAGGGCCACAGGGGCCTCGGTCATGAACACTGAAGCTTTCTTT
-,-,TRBJ2-6,TRBV5-6,CASSSETGRGANVLTF,TGTGCCAGCAGCTCAGAGACAGGGAGGGGGGCCAACGTCCTGACTTTC
-,few,TRBJ2-3,TRBV20-1,CSALRQGRTDTQYF,TGCAGTGCCCTAAGGCAGGGACGCACAGATACGCAGTATTTT
TRBD2,-,TRBJ2-3,TRBV28,CASSLASGGGTSTDTQYF,TGTGCCAGCAGTTTAGCTAGCGGGGGGGGAACAAGCACAGATACGCAGTATTTT
-,-,TRBJ2-1,TRBV9,CASSRPDRNYNEQFF,TGTGCCAGCAGCCGCCCCGACAGGAACTACAATGAGCAGTTCTTC
-,-,TRBJ2-7,TRBV6-5,CASSYAGHEQYF,TGTGCCAGCAGTTACGCAGGTCACGAGCAGTACTTC
-,many,TRBJ2-2,TRBV7-6,CASRFHHTGTAPETGELFF,TGTGCCAGCAGGTTTCACCATACCGGGACGGCCCCCGAGACCGGGGAGCTGTTTTTT
TRBD2,-,TRBJ2-3,TRBV12-3/TRBV12-4,CASSFPTSGGKDTQYF,TGTGCCAGCAGTTTCCCGACTAGCGGGGGGAAAGATACGCAGTATTTT
-,-,TRBJ1-1,TRBV2,CASSEKSEGYTEAFF,TGTGCCAGCAGTGAAAAGTCTGAGGGGTACACTGAAGCTTTCTTT
-,few,TRBJ1-4,TRBV27,CASSLNGAYGKLFF,TGTGCCAGCAGTTTAAATGGGGCGTATGGAAAACTGTTTTTT
-,-,TRBJ1-1,TRBV5-5,CASSLSRGKTEAFF,TGTGCCAGCAGCTTGAGTAGAGGGAAGACTGAAGCTTTCTTT
-,many,TRBJ2-5,TRBV6-2/TRBV6-3,CASSYRAVTRETQYF,TGTGCCAGCAGTTACCGGGCAGTTACAAGAGAGACCCAGTACTTC
-,-,TRBJ1-1,TRBV13,CASNGGKRTEAFF,TGTGCCAGCAACGGGGGGAAGAGGACTGAAGCTTTCTTT
-,-,TRBJ2-1,TRBV27,CATGARVFEQFF,TGTGCCACTGGGGCCAGGGTATTTGAGCAGTTCTTC
TRBD2,few,TRBJ2-3,TRBV19,CASSSTTTSGVSTDTQYF,TGTGCCAGTAGTTCAACAACGACTAGCGGGGTGAGCACAGATACGCAGTATTTT